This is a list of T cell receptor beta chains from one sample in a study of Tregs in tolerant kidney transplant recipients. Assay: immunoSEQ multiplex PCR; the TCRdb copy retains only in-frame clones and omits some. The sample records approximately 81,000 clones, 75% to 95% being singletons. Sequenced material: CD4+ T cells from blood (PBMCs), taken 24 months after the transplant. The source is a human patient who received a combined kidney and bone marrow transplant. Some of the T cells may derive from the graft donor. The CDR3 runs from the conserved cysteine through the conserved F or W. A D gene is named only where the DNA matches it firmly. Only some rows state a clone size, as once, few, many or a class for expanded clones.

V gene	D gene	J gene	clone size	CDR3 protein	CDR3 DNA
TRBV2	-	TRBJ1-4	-	CASSSLGVGQKLFF	TGTGCCAGCAGCTCTCTGGGCGTCGGTCAAAAACTGTTTTTT
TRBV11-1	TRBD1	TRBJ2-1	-	CASSTTGMDEQFF	TGTGCCAGCAGTACGACAGGGATGGATGAGCAGTTCTTC
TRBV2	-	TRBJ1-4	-	CASKGTWSEKLFF	TGTGCCAGCAAAGGAACGTGGAGTGAAAAACTGTTTTTT
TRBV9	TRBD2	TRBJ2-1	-	CASSWTSGTDEQFF	TGTGCCAGCAGCTGGACTAGCGGGACCGATGAGCAGTTCTTC
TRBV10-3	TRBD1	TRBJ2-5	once	CAIRRGTGQGNQETQYF	TGTGCCATCAGACGAGGGACCGGACAGGGTAACCAAGAGACCCAGTACTTC
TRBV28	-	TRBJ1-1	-	CASSPQGVSEAFF	TGTGCCAGCAGTCCACAGGGCGTTTCTGAAGCTTTCTTT
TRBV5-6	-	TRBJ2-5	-	CASSLFRTGLIQETQYF	TGTGCCAGCAGCTTGTTCAGGACGGGGTTGATCCAAGAGACCCAGTACTTC
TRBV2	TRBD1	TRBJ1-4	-	CASRGPGQRLKLFF	TGTGCCAGCAGGGGGCCGGGACAGAGACTAAAACTGTTTTTT
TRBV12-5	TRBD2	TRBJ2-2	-	CASGFLLAGGSNTGELFF	TGTGCTAGTGGTTTTCTACTAGCGGGAGGCTCGAACACCGGGGAGCTGTTTTTT
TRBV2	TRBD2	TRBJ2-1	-	CASRLAGVDNEQFF	TGTGCCAGCAGGTTAGCGGGAGTCGACAATGAGCAGTTCTTC